The T cell receptor (beta chain) under discussion was sequenced for a study of blood T cell repertoires in COVID-19. The data were produced by immunoSEQ multiplex PCR, yet TCRdb's version contains in-frame clones alone and is incomplete. Here the sample spans 140,000 to 150,000 clones, approximately 84% being singletons. The TCR comes from a human donor in a cohort sampled during active COVID-19. What was sequenced was peripheral blood.

CDR3 loop: CASSREVNQPQHF. For the CDR3, the DNA is TGTGCCAGCAGCCGGGAGGTCAATCAGCCCCAGCATTTT. The chain recombines TRBV6-6 with TRBJ1-5; D remains ambiguous. This CDR3 is 13 amino acids long. V lost 6 bases and J 3 bases, leaving 9 bases between the germline ends. Germline assignment: CDR1 MNHNY and CDR2 SVGAGI (reference sequence).